The sequence of this T cell receptor (beta chain) was determined in a study of OX40 agonist ivuxolimab in advanced cancers. This CDR3 comprises 15 residues. Per germline, CDR1 SNHLY and CDR2 FYNNEI. V lost 2 bases, J lost 0 bases, and 11 bases lay in between. Assay: immunoSEQ multiplex PCR; the TCRdb copy retains only in-frame clones and omits some. This repertoire shows 25,000 to 35,000 clones, roughly nine tenths found once; its top ten account for roughly 37%. Patients had blood sampled at baseline and again on cycle 4 day 1 and cycle 7 day 1. The source is an adult with an advanced solid tumor such as melanoma, head and neck, liver or kidney cancer. Here the sequenced sample was CD4+ or CD8+ T cells sorted from blood, taken in a trial of the OX40 agonist ivuxolimab. The V and J genes are TRBV2 and TRBJ2-7; perhaps D is TRBD1 or TRBD2 (5 bases each). The CDR3 reads CASSEQRTSSYEQYF. CDR3 DNA: TGTGCCAGCAGTGAACAGCGGACAAGCTCCTACGAGCAGTACTTC.